The entry below gives a single T cell receptor (beta chain) sequence along with its context. The target antigen is unknown. The sample is drawn from a study of shared clonotypes between healthy human individuals. Study-wide results and limits: What naive subsets generally showed was a larger estimated richness than memory subsets showed.

The CDR3 is 12 residues long. Trimming removed 5 bases from V and 4 bases from J, with 9 bases in between. CDR1 SGHRS and CDR2 YFSETQ come from the germline V gene. Authors' data handling: Junction-only immunoSEQ sequences carried no quality scores, so filtering differed. Clones were read by immunoSEQ multiplex PCR, and TCRdb kept only the in-frame ones, dropping some. The V and J calls and clone size are taken from that table; D and trimming were inferred from the DNA. This sample has about 380,000 clones, with about 96% found just once. The sequenced sample was memory CD8+ T cells sorted from blood. Subset noted: CD45RO+ cells pooled with CCR7-negative TemRA cells. This sequence was found in a man younger than 40 in good health. V gene TRBV5-1 combines with J gene TRBJ2-5; D remains unclear. CDR3 coding DNA: TGCGCCAGCAGTCAGAACCGAGAGACCCAGTACTTC. The encoded protein is CASSQNRETQYF.